A selection of T cell receptor beta chains follows, all from one sample in a study of OX40 agonist ivuxolimab in advanced cancers. Sequencing used immunoSEQ multiplex PCR; TCRdb keeps in-frame clones, though not all of them. The table includes some 52,000 clones, approximately 88% detected once. The sample was CD4+ or CD8+ T cells sorted from blood, taken in a trial of the OX40 agonist ivuxolimab. The receptors were sampled from an adult with an advanced solid tumor such as melanoma, head and neck, liver or kidney cancer. Each CDR3 is given with its conserved first and last residue. The D gene is left open where the match is weak. Clone size, where shown, is once, few, many, or a class for clones that have expanded.

D gene: .; clone size: .; V gene: TRBV29-1; J gene: TRBJ1-2; CDR3 protein: CSVDRSDRANYGYTF; CDR3 DNA: TGCAGCGTCGATCGATCGGACAGAGCAAACTATGGCTACACCTTC
D gene: TRBD1; clone size: .; V gene: TRBV7-2; J gene: TRBJ2-3; CDR3 protein: CASGGDREGTQYF; CDR3 DNA: TGTGCCAGCGGAGGGGACAGGGAGGGCACGCAGTATTTT
D gene: TRBD1; clone size: .; V gene: TRBV28; J gene: TRBJ2-2; CDR3 protein: CASSFWAGGNTGELFF; CDR3 DNA: TGTGCCAGCAGTTTTTGGGCAGGGGGAAACACCGGGGAGCTGTTTTTT
D gene: .; clone size: .; V gene: TRBV2; J gene: TRBJ1-5; CDR3 protein: CASSEATPRQPQHF; CDR3 DNA: TGTGCCAGCAGTGAAGCTACCCCGAGGCAGCCCCAGCATTTT
D gene: .; clone size: few; V gene: TRBV2; J gene: TRBJ1-4; CDR3 protein: CASSQRRTEGEKLFF; CDR3 DNA: TGTGCCAGCAGCCAAAGGAGGACGGAGGGTGAAAAACTGTTTTTT
D gene: .; clone size: .; V gene: TRBV5-8; J gene: TRBJ2-3; CDR3 protein: CASSPPSTDTQYF; CDR3 DNA: TGTGCCAGCAGCCCTCCAAGCACAGATACGCAGTATTTT
D gene: .; clone size: .; V gene: TRBV18; J gene: TRBJ1-6; CDR3 protein: CASSPGPHSASSYNSPLHF; CDR3 DNA: TGTGCCAGCTCACCAGGTCCCCATTCCGCCAGCTCCTATAATTCACCCCTCCACTTT
D gene: TRBD1; clone size: .; V gene: TRBV29-1; J gene: TRBJ1-3; CDR3 protein: CSVAEGAKGNTIYF; CDR3 DNA: TGCAGCGTTGCTGAGGGGGCGAAGGGAAACACCATATATTTT
D gene: .; clone size: .; V gene: TRBV16; J gene: TRBJ2-1; CDR3 protein: CASSQQYNEQFF; CDR3 DNA: TGTGCCAGCAGCCAACAATACAATGAGCAGTTCTTC
D gene: .; clone size: .; V gene: TRBV18; J gene: TRBJ1-1; CDR3 protein: CASSQEGGMNTEAFF; CDR3 DNA: TGTGCCAGCTCACAAGAGGGAGGGATGAACACTGAAGCTTTCTTT
D gene: TRBD2; clone size: .; V gene: TRBV2; J gene: TRBJ2-7; CDR3 protein: CASSTGGVSYEQYF; CDR3 DNA: TGTGCCAGCAGTACGGGAGGGGTGTCCTACGAGCAGTACTTC
D gene: .; clone size: .; V gene: TRBV6-6; J gene: TRBJ1-1; CDR3 protein: CASSYKGLNTEAFF; CDR3 DNA: TGTGCCAGCAGTTATAAGGGGTTGAACACTGAAGCTTTCTTT
D gene: .; clone size: .; V gene: TRBV27; J gene: TRBJ1-6; CDR3 protein: CASSFGQTSYNSPLHF; CDR3 DNA: TGTGCCAGCAGTTTCGGACAGACCTCCTATAATTCACCCCTCCACTTT
D gene: TRBD2; clone size: .; V gene: TRBV2; J gene: TRBJ2-3; CDR3 protein: CASSDGRGRTDTQYF; CDR3 DNA: TGTGCCAGCAGTGACGGGAGGGGACGCACAGATACGCAGTATTTT
D gene: .; clone size: .; V gene: TRBV6-1; J gene: TRBJ1-1; CDR3 protein: CASSRVNTEAFF; CDR3 DNA: TGTGCCAGCAGCAGGGTGAACACTGAAGCTTTCTTT
D gene: TRBD2; clone size: once; V gene: TRBV28; J gene: TRBJ2-7; CDR3 protein: CASLAAGVGYEQYF; CDR3 DNA: TGTGCCAGCCTGGCAGCGGGAGTAGGCTACGAGCAGTACTTC
D gene: .; clone size: .; V gene: TRBV10-2; J gene: TRBJ2-5; CDR3 protein: CASSDREGETQYF; CDR3 DNA: TGCGCCAGCAGTGACAGGGAAGGGGAGACCCAGTACTTC
D gene: .; clone size: .; V gene: TRBV4-1; J gene: TRBJ1-1; CDR3 protein: CASSQGLDLGPPEAFF; CDR3 DNA: TGCGCCAGCAGCCAAGGGTTGGACCTAGGTCCCCCTGAAGCTTTCTTT
D gene: .; clone size: .; V gene: TRBV7-8; J gene: TRBJ2-1; CDR3 protein: CASSSRRERPQDEQFF; CDR3 DNA: TGTGCCAGCAGCTCGCGGAGAGAACGCCCCCAGGATGAGCAGTTCTTC
D gene: .; clone size: .; V gene: TRBV29-1; J gene: TRBJ1-1; CDR3 protein: CSVHNPIVTEAFF; CDR3 DNA: TGCAGCGTGCACAACCCCATTGTCACTGAAGCTTTCTTT
D gene: TRBD1; clone size: .; V gene: TRBV28; J gene: TRBJ1-1; CDR3 protein: CAGSPGGPDAEAFF; CDR3 DNA: TGTGCCGGCTCCCCAGGGGGCCCCGACGCTGAAGCTTTCTTT
D gene: .; clone size: .; V gene: TRBV28; J gene: TRBJ1-1; CDR3 protein: CASQRNTEAFF; CDR3 DNA: TGTGCCAGCCAAAGGAACACTGAAGCTTTCTTT
D gene: .; clone size: .; V gene: TRBV6-5; J gene: TRBJ2-5; CDR3 protein: CASSYYTGGETQYF; CDR3 DNA: TGTGCCAGCAGTTACTACACTGGGGGGGAGACCCAGTACTTC
D gene: .; clone size: .; V gene: TRBV27; J gene: TRBJ2-5; CDR3 protein: CASSSNGPETQYF; CDR3 DNA: TGTGCCAGCAGTTCCAACGGCCCGGAGACCCAGTACTTC
D gene: .; clone size: .; V gene: TRBV16; J gene: TRBJ1-4; CDR3 protein: CASSRGSNEKLFF; CDR3 DNA: TGTGCCAGCAGCCGGGGAAGTAATGAAAAACTGTTTTTT
D gene: .; clone size: .; V gene: TRBV18; J gene: TRBJ2-7; CDR3 protein: CASSRDLNYEQYF; CDR3 DNA: TGTGCCAGCTCCAGGGATTTAAACTACGAGCAGTACTTC
D gene: TRBD1; clone size: .; V gene: TRBV6-1; J gene: TRBJ1-2; CDR3 protein: CASSEARQGLGYTF; CDR3 DNA: TGTGCCAGCAGTGAAGCGAGACAGGGTCTTGGCTACACCTTC
D gene: TRBD1; clone size: .; V gene: TRBV7-9; J gene: TRBJ2-1; CDR3 protein: CASSSTGGNEQFF; CDR3 DNA: TGTGCCAGCAGCTCGACAGGGGGCAATGAGCAGTTCTTC
D gene: TRBD2; clone size: .; V gene: TRBV5-5; J gene: TRBJ2-1; CDR3 protein: CASSPGTSGRWNEQFF; CDR3 DNA: TGTGCCAGCAGCCCCGGGACTAGCGGGAGATGGAATGAGCAGTTCTTC
D gene: .; clone size: .; V gene: TRBV5-1; J gene: TRBJ2-2; CDR3 protein: CASRDTGLVGELFF; CDR3 DNA: TGCGCCAGCAGGGATACAGGGTTGGTCGGGGAGCTGTTTTTT
D gene: TRBD1; clone size: .; V gene: TRBV7-2; J gene: TRBJ2-2; CDR3 protein: CASSLATGANTGELFF; CDR3 DNA: TGTGCCAGCAGCTTAGCGACAGGGGCGAACACCGGGGAGCTGTTTTTT
D gene: .; clone size: .; V gene: TRBV5-4; J gene: TRBJ2-3; CDR3 protein: CASSLSGATDTQYF; CDR3 DNA: TGCGCCAGCAGCTTGTCGGGGGCGACAGATACGCAGTATTTT
D gene: TRBD1; clone size: .; V gene: TRBV19; J gene: TRBJ2-1; CDR3 protein: CASSGRTGAIDEQFF; CDR3 DNA: TGTGCCAGTAGTGGAAGGACAGGGGCAATAGATGAGCAGTTCTTC
D gene: .; clone size: .; V gene: TRBV27; J gene: TRBJ1-6; CDR3 protein: CASSLSIGTYNSPLHF; CDR3 DNA: TGTGCCAGCAGTTTATCTATAGGAACCTATAATTCACCCCTCCACTTT
D gene: .; clone size: .; V gene: TRBV2; J gene: TRBJ2-7; CDR3 protein: CASSDSLRAREQYF; CDR3 DNA: TGTGCCAGCAGTGACTCACTCCGAGCGCGCGAGCAGTACTTC
D gene: .; clone size: .; V gene: TRBV9; J gene: TRBJ2-3; CDR3 protein: CASSPGDWGGTQYF; CDR3 DNA: TGTGCCAGCAGCCCAGGGGACTGGGGAGGTACGCAGTATTTT
D gene: .; clone size: .; V gene: TRBV19; J gene: TRBJ1-5; CDR3 protein: CASRRPGRGSGQPQHF; CDR3 DNA: TGTGCCAGTAGGCGTCCGGGCAGGGGAAGTGGTCAGCCCCAGCATTTT
D gene: .; clone size: once; V gene: TRBV6-1; J gene: TRBJ1-3; CDR3 protein: CASSEFGVPGNTIYF; CDR3 DNA: TGTGCCAGCAGTGAATTTGGGGTTCCGGGAAACACCATATATTTT
D gene: TRBD1; clone size: .; V gene: TRBV5-6; J gene: TRBJ2-1; CDR3 protein: CASSSSQGASEQFF; CDR3 DNA: TGTGCCAGCAGCTCCTCTCAGGGGGCTTCTGAGCAGTTCTTC
D gene: .; clone size: few; V gene: TRBV27; J gene: TRBJ2-1; CDR3 protein: CASSFSGGTRLVRNEQFF; CDR3 DNA: TGTGCCAGCAGTTTCTCCGGCGGGACCCGGTTGGTGCGGAATGAGCAGTTCTTC
D gene: TRBD2; clone size: .; V gene: TRBV25-1; J gene: TRBJ2-3; CDR3 protein: CASSGLAVSTDTQYF; CDR3 DNA: TGTGCCAGCAGTGGACTAGCGGTTAGCACAGATACGCAGTATTTT
D gene: .; clone size: few; V gene: TRBV27; J gene: TRBJ1-1; CDR3 protein: CASSPSGNTEAFF; CDR3 DNA: TGTGCCAGCAGTCCCTCCGGGAACACTGAAGCTTTCTTT